Below, 31 T cell receptor beta chains from the same sample are listed, as sequenced in a study of beta chain features in type 1 diabetes. Reverse transcribing all isolated RNA meant expressed TCRB transcripts were sequenced. TCRdb's table, derived via immunoSEQ multiplex PCR, lists solely in-frame clones and lacks some. The sample has roughly 130,000 clones, just over 9% seen once. The sequenced material came from central memory CD4+ T cells from blood. These receptors all stem from a man aged 18-30 years in good health.

The J gene is TRBJ2-1, the V gene TRBV7-9, with TRBD1 identical over 8 bases. The trim removed 5 bases at V and 8 bases at J, leaving 2 bases unmatched. Germline CDR1 is SEHNR and CDR2 is FQNEAQ (reference sequence). CDR3 size: 12 residues. CDR3 residues: CASSRTGYEQFF. Written as DNA, the CDR3 is TGTGCCAGCAGCCGGACAGGGTATGAGCAGTTCTTC.

This clone was seen a handful of times. The J gene is TRBJ2-5, the V gene TRBV30, with a weak D call TRBD2 (5 bases). Trimming shortened V by 8 bases and J by 1 base, and 14 bases separated the two germline ends. The germline V gene has CDR1 GTSNPN and CDR2 SVGIG (reference sequence). CDR3 length: 13 amino acids. The CDR3 DNA follows: TGTGCCATACTAGGAGAAGGCCAAGAGACCCAGTACTTC. Protein product: CAILGEGQETQYF.

The rearrangement joins TRBV5-7 to TRBJ1-5; 10 nucleotides line up with TRBD1. TRBV5-7 is sorted into the ORF group, with uncertain function. Trimming at V came to 5 bases and at J to 6 bases, leaving 11 bases not matched to a gene. This CDR3 has 16 amino acids. In nucleotides, the CDR3 is TGTGCCAGCAGTTCCACGAATCGGGACAGGGGTCAGCCCCAGCATTTT. Amino acids: CASSSTNRDRGQPQHF.

In this sample, this clone turned up a few times. V gene TRBV20-1 combines with J gene TRBJ1-1; D remains unclear. The V end was cut by 5 bases, the J end by 0 bases, with 4 bases between. The CDR3 has 11 amino acids. Germline V CDR1 and CDR2: DFQATT, SNEGSKA (reference sequence). This chain's CDR3 is CSAGLNTEAFF. The CDR3 DNA reads TGCAGTGCTGGCTTGAACACTGAAGCTTTCTTT.

This clone has a handful of counts. The J gene is TRBJ1-2, the V gene TRBV27; D uncertain. The CDR3 is 14 residues long. In germline, CDR1 is MNHEY, CDR2 SMNVEV (reference sequence). The V and J ends lost 5 bases and 7 bases respectively, with 17 bases between them. CDR3 DNA: TGTGCCAGCAGTCCCCGCCAGGTCATTGGTGGCTACACCTTC. The encoded protein is CASSPRQVIGGYTF.

This clone was seen a handful of times. V usage is TRBV6-6 and J usage is TRBJ1-1; TRBD1 matches 7 bases. The V gene end was trimmed by 5 bases and the J gene end by 2 bases; junction bases not matched to a gene: 5. Germline V gene sequence: CDR1 MNHNY, CDR2 SVGAGI (reference sequence). CDR3 size: 14 residues. CDR3 DNA sequence: TGTGCCAGCAGTCTCGGGACAGCCAACACTGAAGCTTTCTTT. As protein: CASSLGTANTEAFF.

There are a few counts of this clone. This chain links TRBV23-1 with TRBJ2-3, with 16 bases fitting TRBD2. TRBV23-1 is noted as an ORF with a role that remains uncertain. The CDR3 is 23 amino acids. Trimming at V came to 3 bases and at J to 9 bases, leaving 27 bases not matched to a gene. The CDR3 DNA reads as TGCGCCAGCAGTCACCGGGACAGTACATTGTGGGGACTAGCGGGGGGGCCATCGGTCACGCAGTATTTT. Translating gives CASSHRDSTLWGLAGGPSVTQYF.

The chain recombines TRBV28 with TRBJ2-3; 12 bases line up with TRBD2. Per the germline V gene, CDR1 is MDHEN and CDR2 is SYDVKM. Trimming cost V 5 bases and J 5 bases; bases outside gene matches: 5. The CDR3 is made up of 15 amino acids. The CDR3 reads CASSPSSGGEDTQYF. DNA of the CDR3: TGTGCCAGCAGTCCCTCTAGCGGGGGGGAAGATACGCAGTATTTT.

This clone has more than one count but fewer than ten. J is TRBJ2-2 and V is TRBV5-4; 10 bases align to TRBD2. V was clipped by 4 bases and J by 2 bases; unmatched bases: 5. The CDR3 runs to 16 residues. Looked up from germline, CDR1 is SGHNT and CDR2 is YYREEE (reference sequence). Here the CDR3 DNA reads TGTGCCAGCAGCATTGGACTAGCGGTCAACACCGGGGAGCTGTTTTTT. Protein sequence: CASSIGLAVNTGELFF.

This clone was observed a few times. The chain joins TRBV19 to TRBJ1-6, with D unclear. Trimming removed 4 bases at V and 6 bases at J, with 16 bases between. CDR1 is LNHDA and CDR2 is SQIVND in the germline V gene (reference sequence). The CDR3 extends over 16 amino acids. CDR3 amino acids: CASSNYGKLINSPLHF. Here the CDR3 DNA reads TGTGCCAGTAGTAATTACGGGAAGCTGATTAATTCACCCCTCCACTTT.

This clone was observed a handful of times. The chain couples TRBV13 to TRBJ1-1; TRBD1 might be the D (5 bases). CDR1 PRHDT and CDR2 FYEKMQ come from the germline V gene (reference sequence). Trimming cost V 2 bases and J 5 bases, with 9 bases left between them. The CDR3 is 13 amino acids. The CDR3 is CASSLQGGTEAFF. Written as DNA, the CDR3 is TGTGCCAGCAGCTTACAGGGAGGTACTGAAGCTTTCTTT.

This clone was observed a handful of times. The V and J genes are TRBV2 and TRBJ1-2; no clear D gene. The length of the CDR3 is 14 residues. Germline lookup yields CDR1 SNHLY and CDR2 FYNNEI. V gave up 2 bases and J gave up 8 bases, with 15 bases separating them. DNA of the CDR3: TGTGCCAGCAGTGAATTGCAAGCGTCCGAAGGCTACACCTTC. This codes for CASSELQASEGYTF.

V and J are TRBV11-3 and TRBJ2-1, with 11 bases that match TRBD2. Trimming at V came to 5 bases and at J to 9 bases, leaving 12 bases not matched to a gene. CDR1 is SGHNT, CDR2 YENEEA, per germline. The CDR3 is 16 amino acids. The CDR3 bases are TGTGCCAGCAGCCCCCGGGTTAGCGGGGGGGCCCGTGAGCAGTTCTTC. Its protein product is CASSPRVSGGAREQFF. The full variable domain, rest sourced from reference TRBV11-3 and TRBJ2-1, is EAGVVQSPRYKIIEKKQPVAFWCNPISGHNTLYWYLQNLGQGPELLIRYENEEAVDDSQLPKDRFSAERLKGVDSTLKIQPAELGDSAVYLCASSPRVSGGAREQFFGPGTRLTVL.

This clone showed up just a few times. The V call is TRBV14, the J call TRBJ2-1, with 9 bases that match TRBD2. Per germline, CDR1 SGHDN and CDR2 FVKESK. J lost 6 bases, V lost 0 bases, and 6 bases had no gene match. This CDR3 spans 16 amino acids. The DNA for the CDR3 is TGTGCCAGCAGCCAAGAATGGAAGCGGGGGGTCAATGAGCAGTTCTTC. Its protein product is CASSQEWKRGVNEQFF.

This clone was seen more than once but under ten times. The chain uses TRBV15 and TRBJ1-2; weak D call: TRBD1 (5 bases). Deletions cut 4 bases from V and 3 bases from J, with 12 bases between. This CDR3 contains 14 residues. CDR1 is LNHNV and CDR2 is YYDKDF in the germline V gene (reference sequence). CDR3 nucleotide sequence: TGTGCCACCAGCACTGGCAGGGCGGACTATGGCTACACCTTC. This sequence encodes CATSTGRADYGYTF.

The V and J genes are TRBV9 and TRBJ2-5, with 8 nucleotides matching TRBD1. Germline V gives CDR1 SGDLS, CDR2 YYNGEE. The J segment lost 4 bases and the V segment lost 4 bases, leaving 6 bases of the junction unmatched. The CDR3 contains 14 residues. CDR3 region: CASSLATGVETQYF. For the CDR3, the DNA is TGTGCCAGCAGCCTGGCGACAGGGGTAGAGACCCAGTACTTC.

This chain links TRBV5-4 with TRBJ2-2; TRBD1 matches at 9 bases. The CDR3 totals 16 residues. The V gene's germline CDR1 is SGHNT and CDR2 YYREEE (reference sequence). Trimming took 5 bases from V and 4 from J; bases not matched to a gene: 9. The CDR3 is CASSPTGGWGTGELFF. CDR3 sequence (DNA): TGTGCCAGCAGTCCCACAGGGGGCTGGGGCACCGGGGAGCTGTTTTTT.

This clone has a handful of counts. This chain's CDR3 is CASPSGTLNTGELFF. The DNA of the CDR3 is TGTGCCAGCCCCTCCGGGACACTGAACACCGGGGAGCTGTTTTTT. The chain is built from TRBV25-1 and TRBJ2-2, with D maybe TRBD1 (6 bases). Germline V gene sequence: CDR1 MGHDK, CDR2 SYGVNS. Deletions cut 8 bases from V and 1 base from J, with 14 bases between. This CDR3 region has 15 residues. The complete variable domain, with remaining parts taken from reference TRBV25-1 and TRBJ2-2, reads EADIYQTPRYLVIGTGKKITLECSQTMGHDKMYWYQQDPGMELHLIHYSYGVNSTEKGDLSSESTVSRIRTEHFPLTLESARPSHTSQYLCASPSGTLNTGELFFGEGSRLTVL.

This chain links TRBV2 with TRBJ1-2; no reliable D call. The CDR3 length is 11 residues. Per germline, CDR1 SNHLY and CDR2 FYNNEI. Trimming removed 4 bases at V and 4 bases at J, with 4 bases between. Written as DNA, the CDR3 is TGTGCCAGCAGTGCCATCTATGGCTACACCTTC. Translating gives CASSAIYGYTF.

This clone was detected only a few times. The chain employs TRBV27 and TRBJ2-7; 15 nucleotides align to TRBD2. The germline gives CDR1 MNHEY, CDR2 SMNVEV (reference sequence). J gave up 6 bases and V 5 bases, and 14 bases lay outside the gene matches. This CDR3 is 18 amino acids long. The CDR3 here is CASSPTILGLAGGLEQYF. CDR3 DNA: TGTGCCAGCAGTCCTACCATTCTCGGACTAGCGGGGGGGCTCGAGCAGTACTTC.

The chain employs TRBV11-2 and TRBJ2-7, with 10 bases identical to TRBD1. With V trimmed by 5 bases and J by 3 bases, 4 bases remained unmatched. This CDR3 is built from 14 residues. Germline CDR1 and CDR2: SGHAT and FQNNGV. For the CDR3, the DNA is TGTGCCAGCAGCCCCCGGGACAGGGGCTACGAGCAGTACTTC. It translates to CASSPRDRGYEQYF.

This CDR3 is CASSLDTGGSYEQYF. As DNA, the CDR3 is TGCGCCAGCAGCTTGGATACAGGGGGCTCCTACGAGCAGTACTTC. The chain couples TRBV5-1 to TRBJ2-7, with 8 bases fitting TRBD1. The V segment lost 0 bases and the J segment 0 bases; nucleotides outside the gene matches: 2. Germline V gene sequence: CDR1 SGHRS, CDR2 YFSETQ. The CDR3 length is 15 residues.

The gene calls are TRBV7-9 and TRBJ2-7; TRBD1 matches 8 bases. The V and J ends lost 6 bases and 2 bases, in that order; junction bases with no gene match: 9. The germline V gene encodes CDR1 SEHNR and CDR2 FQNEAQ (reference sequence). The CDR3 spans 15 residues. The CDR3 DNA reads as TGTGCCAGCAGTTACCCGGGACAGGCAACCTACGAGCAGTACTTC. It codes for CASSYPGQATYEQYF.

The chain is built from TRBV5-5 and TRBJ1-4; 10 positions agree with TRBD1. There are 15 residues in the CDR3. The junction had 7 bases not matched to a gene; V was cut back by 3 bases and J by 8 bases. The V gene's germline CDR1 is SGHKS and CDR2 YYEKEE (reference sequence). The CDR3 protein is CASSSWGQGSEKLFF. The CDR3 DNA sequence: TGTGCCAGCAGCTCCTGGGGACAGGGGAGCGAAAAACTGTTTTTT. The variable domain in full, completed from reference TRBV5-5 and TRBJ1-4, reads DAGVTQSPTHLIKTRGQQVTLRCSPISGHKSVSWYQQVLGQGPQFIFQYYEKEERGRGNFPDRFSARQFPNYSSELNVNALLLGDSALYLCASSSWGQGSEKLFFGSGTQLSVL.

V and J are TRBV5-6 and TRBJ1-6; D gene uncertain. Germline V gene lookup returns CDR1 SGHDT and CDR2 YYEEEE. Trimming shortened V by 5 bases and J by 3 bases, and 6 bases separated the two germline ends. The length of the CDR3 is 13 residues. The CDR3 sequence: CASSSRYNSPLHF. The CDR3 region has the DNA TGTGCCAGCAGTAGCCGCTATAATTCACCCCTCCACTTT.

J is TRBJ2-7 and V is TRBV5-4, with 8 bases identical to TRBD2. The germline gives CDR1 SGHNT, CDR2 YYREEE (reference sequence). V lost 6 bases to trimming and J lost 4 bases; unmatched junction nucleotides: 18. The CDR3 is 17 amino acids. The CDR3 loop reads CASNPAPGGGGTYEQYF. In DNA, the CDR3 is TGTGCCAGCAACCCTGCCCCGGGGGGGGGCGGGACATACGAGCAGTACTTC.

J is TRBJ1-4 and V is TRBV6-5; possible D gene TRBD1, 6 bases. CDR1 and CDR2 from the germline V gene are MNHEY and SVGAGI. This CDR3 spans 14 amino acids. Trimming pared 6 bases from V and 4 bases from J, leaving 12 bases between. The CDR3 is CASSRTASNEKLFF. The CDR3 bases are TGTGCCAGCAGCCGGACAGCCAGTAATGAAAAACTGTTTTTT.

This clone was seen more than once but under ten times. This chain connects TRBV5-1 to TRBJ2-5; the D gene is possibly TRBD2 (5 bases). This CDR3 region has 15 residues. Germline CDR1 is SGHRS and CDR2 is YFSETQ. V was trimmed by 6 bases and J by 0 bases, leaving 15 bases between them. The CDR3 region has the DNA TGCGCCAGCACCGTCACTAGGATGTACCAAGAGACCCAGTACTTC. Protein sequence: CASTVTRMYQETQYF.

The rearrangement links TRBV5-1 to TRBJ2-2; the D is unclear. V was shortened by 0 bases and J by 0 bases, with 9 bases between the two germline ends. CDR3 length: 16 residues. Germline loops: CDR1 SGHRS, CDR2 YFSETQ. The CDR3, as DNA: TGCGCCAGCAGCTTGGGAGCCACCGCGAACACCGGGGAGCTGTTTTTT. Protein sequence: CASSLGATANTGELFF.

In regard to this clone: Other nucleotide sequences from this sample produce the same CDR3. This chain uses TRBV19 with TRBJ1-5; TRBD1 is a possible D gene (5 bases). CDR3 length: 13 residues. Germline V gene data show CDR1 as LNHDA and CDR2 as SQIVND (reference sequence). The ends were cut back, 3 bases at V and 5 bases at J, with 8 bases in the middle. CDR3 sequence: CASSIQGDQPQHF. CDR3 in DNA: TGTGCCAGTAGTATCCAAGGGGATCAGCCCCAGCATTTT.

This sequence joins TRBV6-5 and TRBJ1-2, with 9 bases lining up with TRBD1. Germline CDR1 and CDR2: MNHEY and SVGAGI. This CDR3 has 15 amino acids. J was trimmed by 8 bases and V by 2 bases; bases with no gene match: 9. Here the CDR3 DNA reads TGTGCCAGCAGTTACACAATACAGGGGGCGGGAGGCTACACCTTC. Its translation is CASSYTIQGAGGYTF.